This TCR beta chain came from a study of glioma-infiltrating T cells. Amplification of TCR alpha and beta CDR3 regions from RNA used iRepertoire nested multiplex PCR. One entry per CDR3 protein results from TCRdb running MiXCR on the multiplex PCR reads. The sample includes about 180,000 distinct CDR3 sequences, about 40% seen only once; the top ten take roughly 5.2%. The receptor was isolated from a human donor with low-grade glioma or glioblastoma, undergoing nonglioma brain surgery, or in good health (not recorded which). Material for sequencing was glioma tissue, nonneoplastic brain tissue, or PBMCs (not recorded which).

This CDR3 reads CAWKISGNTYEQYF. The CDR3, as DNA: TGTGCCTGGAAGATTAGCGGTAATACCTACGAGCAGTACTTC. This chain links TRBV30 with TRBJ2-7, with a weak D call TRBD2 (6 bases). This CDR3 has 14 amino acids. Germline assignment: CDR1 GTSNPN and CDR2 SVGIG (reference sequence). Trimming pared 4 bases from V and 2 bases from J, leaving 15 bases between.